Presented here are 23 T cell receptor beta chains from one specimen sequenced in a study of blood T cell repertoires in COVID-19 (dated by TCRdb to the early 2020s). The library was generated by the immunoSEQ multiplex PCR assay. TCRdb mirrors the immuneACCESS table, restricted to in-frame sequences. Some clones are absent from its copies; in checked studies, under half trace to an unresolved V gene, and the reason for the others is unknown. The sample records approximately 220,000 clones, about 80% of which are singletons. The ten largest make up under 1.5% of the sample. Source material: PBMCs or T cells enriched from blood (not recorded which). The origin of the receptors is a woman aged 40 to 50 with acute COVID-19.

V is TRBV6-6 and J is TRBJ2-1; 9 bases match TRBD1. The junction had 14 bases not matched to a gene; V was cut back by 7 bases and J by 7 bases. Looked up from germline, CDR1 is MNHNY and CDR2 is SVGAGI (reference sequence). The CDR3 loop spans 16 amino acids. The DNA of the CDR3 is TGTGCCAGCACCCCCGGGGGGACAGGGACTTTAAATGAGCAGTTCTTC. Translated: CASTPGGTGTLNEQFF.

This chain uses TRBV12-5 with TRBJ2-7; 10 bases map to TRBD1. CDR3 size: 15 residues. V was pared by 5 bases and J by 2 bases, with 6 bases of the junction left unmatched. CDR1 is LGHNT and CDR2 is FRNRAP in the germline V gene. In DNA, the CDR3 is TGTGCTAGTGGTCCATGGACAGGGGGGACCTACGAGCAGTACTTC. Translated, it gives CASGPWTGGTYEQYF.

The rearrangement joins TRBV5-6 to TRBJ2-7; D may be TRBD1 (5 bases). V was pared by 2 bases and J by 2 bases, with 23 bases between. Germline V gives CDR1 SGHDT, CDR2 YYEEEE. This CDR3 contains 18 residues. The CDR3 loop reads CASSFAGQGPVLTYEQYF. The CDR3 DNA reads TGTGCCAGCAGCTTCGCAGGGCAAGGGCCGGTGTTGACCTACGAGCAGTACTTC.

The chain joins TRBV2 to TRBJ1-1; maybe TRBD1 (5 bases). Per the germline V gene, CDR1 is SNHLY and CDR2 is FYNNEI. Deletions cut 8 bases from V and 1 base from J, with 17 bases between. The CDR3 is 15 residues long. The CDR3: CASEVQGAGNTEAFF. The CDR3 coding sequence is TGTGCCAGCGAGGTGCAAGGGGCTGGGAACACTGAAGCTTTCTTT.

The chain uses TRBV19 and TRBJ1-5, with D possibly matching TRBD1 (6 bases). Germline values: CDR1 LNHDA, CDR2 SQIVND (reference sequence). With 5 bases removed from V and 0 bases from J, the gap between germline ends came to 14 bases. This CDR3 is built from 16 residues. CDR3 nucleotide sequence: TGTGCCAGTAGTTTAAGCGGGACACTTAGCAATCAGCCCCAGCATTTT. Translation gives CASSLSGTLSNQPQHF.

This clone was seen only once. The chain couples TRBV18 to TRBJ1-1, with D possibly TRBD1 on 6 matching bases. The germline CDR1 and CDR2 sequences are KGHSH and LQKENI. Between the trimmed V and J ends, which lost 4 bases and 1 base, there was a span of 10 bases. This CDR3 spans 14 amino acids. The CDR3 here is CASSRGTTNTEAFF. CDR3 nucleotide sequence: TGTGCCAGCTCACGTGGGACAACGAACACTGAAGCTTTCTTT.

This chain links TRBV19 with TRBJ2-6; 7 bases are a match to TRBD1. This CDR3 spans 15 amino acids. Trimming cost V 6 bases and J 4 bases; bases outside gene matches: 6. CDR1 is LNHDA and CDR2 is SQIVND in the germline V gene (reference sequence). CDR3 amino acids: CASRSTGSGANVLTF. In DNA form, the CDR3 reads TGTGCCAGTAGATCGACAGGGTCAGGGGCCAACGTCCTGACTTTC.

V gene TRBV5-4 combines with J gene TRBJ2-2; 8 bases agree with TRBD1. This CDR3 has 17 residues. V trimming: 4 bases; J trimming: 4 bases; junction bases outside the gene matches: 12. Germline V CDR1 and CDR2: SGHNT, YYREEE (reference sequence). The CDR3, as DNA: TGTGCCAGCAGCCCGGGACGGACAGGGTCGGGCACCGGGGAGCTGTTTTTT. Protein product: CASSPGRTGSGTGELFF.

The chain links TRBV7-2 to TRBJ1-2; possible D gene TRBD1, 5 bases. The CDR3 is 13 residues long. Trimming stripped 5 bases from V and 4 bases from J, with 11 bases between. Germline CDR1 SGHTA, CDR2 FQGNSA. This chain's CDR3 is CASSTQGGYGYTF. The CDR3 coding sequence is TGTGCCAGCAGCACCCAGGGAGGCTATGGCTACACCTTC.

A remark on this clone: The junction departs from germline at one end; a sequencing error may be responsible. CDR3 bases: TGCGCCAACCCGCCGGGACAGGGGTTCCCCCCTTCTTTT. Its protein is CANPPGQGFPPSF. The chain recombines TRBV10-1 with TRBJ1-3; 10 bases fit TRBD1. The germline V gene has CDR1 WNHNN and CDR2 SYGVQD (reference sequence). This CDR3 spans 13 amino acids.

This chain links TRBV16 with TRBJ2-3, with TRBD1 identical over 7 bases. CDR1 is KGHSY, CDR2 FQNENV, per germline. The CDR3 covers 15 residues. The trim removed 1 base at V and 2 bases at J, leaving 3 bases unmatched. CDR3 loop: CASSQYRGHTDTQYF. The CDR3 DNA sequence: TGTGCCAGCAGCCAATACAGGGGCCACACAGATACGCAGTATTTT.

The chain employs TRBV3-1 (or the pseudogene TRBV3-2) and TRBJ2-2; 11 bases are a match to TRBD2. In germline, CDR1 is LGHDT, CDR2 YNNKEL (reference sequence). CDR3 length: 17 residues. Trimming cost V 5 bases and J 6 bases; bases outside gene matches: 11. CDR3: CASSGKTSGSRSGELFF. The CDR3 DNA reads TGTGCCAGCAGCGGAAAAACTAGCGGGAGTAGGTCCGGGGAGCTGTTTTTT.

The gene calls are TRBV12-3 or TRBV12-4 and TRBJ1-3; unclear D gene. The length of the CDR3 is 11 residues. Trimming stripped 1 base from V and 9 bases from J, with 4 bases between. The CDR3 DNA is TGTGCCAGCAGTTTAGGAGGCACCATATATTTT. Its translation: CASSLGGTIYF.

The chain carries TRBV14 and TRBJ1-4; TRBD1 aligns across 8 bases. Germline lookup yields CDR1 SGHDN and CDR2 FVKESK. J gave up 6 bases and V 5 bases, and 17 bases lay outside the gene matches. CDR3 length equals 18 residues. The CDR3 sequence is CASSNSAGGIGAYEKLFF. The DNA of the CDR3 is TGTGCCAGCAGCAACTCAGCAGGGGGCATAGGGGCTTATGAAAAACTGTTTTTT.

This chain links TRBV15 with TRBJ2-1, with D hard to call. In germline, CDR1 is LNHNV, CDR2 YYDKDF (reference sequence). CDR3 size: 14 residues. Trimming left V 0 bases short and J 3 bases short, with 6 bases between. In nucleotides, the CDR3 is TGTGCCACCAGCAGAGAAGCCCTCTACAATGAGCAGTTCTTC. Translating gives CATSREALYNEQFF.

The sample holds one count of this clone. The CDR3 DNA reads as TGTGCCAGCTCACCCCAGACAGGGGGCACTGAAGCTTTCTTT. Protein product: CASSPQTGGTEAFF. This chain uses TRBV18 with TRBJ1-1; TRBD1 agrees at 9 bases. CDR1 is KGHSH and CDR2 is LQKENI in the germline V gene. The trim removed 3 bases at V and 4 bases at J, leaving 3 bases unmatched. CDR3 length: 14 residues. Full variable domain (missing parts from reference TRBV18 and TRBJ1-1): NAGVMQNPRHLVRRRGQEARLRCSPMKGHSHVYWYRQLPEEGLKFMVYLQKENIIDESGMPKERFSAEFPKEGPSILRIQQVVRGDSAAYFCASSPQTGGTEAFFGQGTRLTVV.

The chain recombines TRBV7-3 with TRBJ2-5, with 7 bases aligning to TRBD2. CDR3 length: 15 residues. Germline assignment: CDR1 SGHTA and CDR2 FQGTGA. V lost 3 bases, J lost 3 bases, and 7 bases stayed unmatched. CDR3 protein: CASSFRGGREETQYF. In DNA form, the CDR3 reads TGTGCCAGCAGCTTCCGCGGGGGTAGGGAAGAGACCCAGTACTTC.

This clone was recorded once. CDR3 DNA: TGTGCCAGCAGCCCCTCGAGGGGGTCCCACGAGCAGTACTTC. Its translation is CASSPSRGSHEQYF. The rearrangement uses TRBV7-2 and TRBJ2-7, with a tentative D call TRBD1 (6 bases). This CDR3 is 14 amino acids long. The germline gives CDR1 SGHTA, CDR2 FQGNSA. V was clipped by 5 bases and J by 5 bases, with 16 bases between them.

This chain links TRBV28 with TRBJ1-1; possible D gene TRBD1, 5 bases. Germline V gene lookup returns CDR1 MDHEN and CDR2 SYDVKM. The ends were cut back, 6 bases at V and 4 bases at J, with 18 bases in the middle. The CDR3 is made up of 15 amino acids. The chain's CDR3 is CASRNIQGFGTEAFF. The DNA for the CDR3 is TGTGCCAGCAGGAACATCCAGGGTTTTGGCACTGAAGCTTTCTTT.

J is TRBJ2-1 and V is TRBV19; D is ambiguous. This CDR3 contains 13 residues. CDR1 is LNHDA and CDR2 is SQIVND in the germline V gene (reference sequence). Trimming cost V 3 bases and J 8 bases, with 11 bases left between them. The CDR3 protein is CASSIVSGHEQFF. DNA of the CDR3: TGTGCCAGTAGTATTGTAAGTGGCCATGAGCAGTTCTTC. Complete variable domain (other parts from reference TRBV19 and TRBJ2-1): DGGITQSPKYLFRKEGQNVTLSCEQNLNHDAMYWYRQDPGQGLRLIYYSQIVNDFQKGDIAEGYSVSREKKESFPLTVTSAQKNPTAFYLCASSIVSGHEQFFGPGTRLTVL.

The rearrangement joins TRBV30 to TRBJ2-6; no definite D call. The V end was cut by 2 bases, the J end by 0 bases, with 5 bases between. CDR3 length: 14 amino acids. Per germline, CDR1 GTSNPN and CDR2 SVGIG (reference sequence). The CDR3 loop is CAWSLDSGANVLTF. For the CDR3, the DNA is TGTGCCTGGAGTCTAGACTCTGGGGCCAACGTCCTGACTTTC.

V gene TRBV6-5 combines with J gene TRBJ1-3; D might be TRBD1 (5 bases). The germline V gene has CDR1 MNHEY and CDR2 SVGAGI. The CDR3 extends over 15 amino acids. V lost 5 bases, J lost 0 bases, and 11 bases lay in between. The CDR3 DNA sequence: TGTGCCAGCAGTCGAGACAGATCCTCTGGAAACACCATATATTTT. Protein product: CASSRDRSSGNTIYF.

The CDR3 spells CASSLARRLAGATYNEQFF. The CDR3, as DNA: TGTGCCAGCAGCTTAGCCCGGCGACTAGCGGGGGCAACTTACAATGAGCAGTTCTTC. J is TRBJ2-1 and V is TRBV11-2, with TRBD2 matching 12 bases. The germline V gene encodes CDR1 SGHAT and CDR2 FQNNGV. The J segment lost 4 bases and the V segment lost 1 base, leaving 11 bases of the junction unmatched. This CDR3 is 19 amino acids long.